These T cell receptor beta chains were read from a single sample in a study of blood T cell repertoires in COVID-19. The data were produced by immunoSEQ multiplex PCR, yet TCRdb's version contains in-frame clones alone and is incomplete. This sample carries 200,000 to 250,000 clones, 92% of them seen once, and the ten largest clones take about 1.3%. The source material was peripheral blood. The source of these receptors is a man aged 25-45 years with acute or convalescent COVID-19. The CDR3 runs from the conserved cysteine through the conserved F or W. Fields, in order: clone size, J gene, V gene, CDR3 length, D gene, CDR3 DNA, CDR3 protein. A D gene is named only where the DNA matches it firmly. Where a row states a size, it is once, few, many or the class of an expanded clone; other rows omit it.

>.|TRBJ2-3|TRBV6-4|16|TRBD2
TGTGCCAGCAGTTATGTTAGCGGGGGAGTCACAGATACGCAGTATTTT
CASSYVSGGVTDTQYF
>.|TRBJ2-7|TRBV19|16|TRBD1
TGTGCCACTACTGAATCCGGGACAGGGGGCTTTGGCGAGCAGTACTTC
CATTESGTGGFGEQYF
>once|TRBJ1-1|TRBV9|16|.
TGTGCCAGCAGCGCTCGGGTGGGGGCGACGAACACTGAAGCTTTCTTT
CASSARVGATNTEAFF
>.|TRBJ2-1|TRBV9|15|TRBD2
TGTGCCAGCAGCGTAGGGACTAGCGGGGGCAATGAGCAGTTCTTC
CASSVGTSGGNEQFF
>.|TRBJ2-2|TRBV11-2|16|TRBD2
TGTGCCAGCAGCCCTATAGCGGGAGGGGTAACCGGGGAGCTGTTTTTT
CASSPIAGGVTGELFF
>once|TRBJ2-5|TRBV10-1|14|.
TGCGCCAGCAGTGAGTTTAGAACCGAAGAGACCCAGTACTTC
CASSEFRTEETQYF
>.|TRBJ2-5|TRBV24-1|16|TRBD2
TGTGCCACCAGTGATTCCGGGACTAACAGGCAAGAGACCCAGTACTTC
CATSDSGTNRQETQYF
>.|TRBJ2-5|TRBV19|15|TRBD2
TGTGCCAGTAGGAGACTAGCGGGGGGGCAAGAGACCCAGTACTTC
CASRRLAGGQETQYF
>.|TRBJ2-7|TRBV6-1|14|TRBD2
TGTGCCAGCAGTGATTCGGGAGGGGCTTACGAGCAGTACTTC
CASSDSGGAYEQYF
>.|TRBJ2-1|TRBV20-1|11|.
TGCAGTGCTAGAGATATATTAGAGCAGTTCTTC
CSARDILEQFF
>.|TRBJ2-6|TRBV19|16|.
TGTGCCAGTAGTATTTTCGAGGGCTCTGGGGCCAACGTCCTGACTTTC
CASSIFEGSGANVLTF
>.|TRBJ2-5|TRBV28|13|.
TGTGCCAGCAGTCCGACCGGGGGAGAGACCCAGTACTTC
CASSPTGGETQYF
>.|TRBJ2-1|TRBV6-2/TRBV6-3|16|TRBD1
TGTGCCAGCAGCCCGTCGGGGACAGGGCTTCACAATGAGCAGTTCTTC
CASSPSGTGLHNEQFF
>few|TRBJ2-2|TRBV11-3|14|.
TGTGCCAGCAGCTTAGTTCAGAACACCGGGGAGCTGTTTTTT
CASSLVQNTGELFF
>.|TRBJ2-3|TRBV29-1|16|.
TGCAGCGTTGACCCGGCAAGTGGGGGGATGACAGATACGCAGTATTTT
CSVDPASGGMTDTQYF
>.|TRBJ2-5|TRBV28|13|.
TGTGCCAGCAACAACTACCGAGGGGAGACCCAGTACTTC
CASNNYRGETQYF
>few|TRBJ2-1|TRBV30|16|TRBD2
TGTGCCTGGAGTTTGGGGACTAGCGGGAGTAGGTATGAGCAGTTCTTC
CAWSLGTSGSRYEQFF
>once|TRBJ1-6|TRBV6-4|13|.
TGTGCCAGCAGTCCTGACTTTAATTCACCCCTCCACTTT
CASSPDFNSPLHF
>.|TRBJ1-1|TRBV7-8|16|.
TGTGCCAGCAGCTTAGGTCGGGTCCCGCTTTACACTGAAGCTTTCTTT
CASSLGRVPLYTEAFF
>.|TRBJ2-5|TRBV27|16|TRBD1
TGTGCCAGCAGTCGCTCCCCACAGGGGGGACGAGAGACCCAGTACTTC
CASSRSPQGGRETQYF
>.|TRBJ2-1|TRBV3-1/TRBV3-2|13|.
TGTGCCAGCAGCCGGACTGCCGGCGATGAGCAGTTCTTC
CASSRTAGDEQFF
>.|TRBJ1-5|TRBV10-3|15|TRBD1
TGTGCCATCAGTGCCTCACAGGGGGACAATCAGCCCCAGCATTTT
CAISASQGDNQPQHF
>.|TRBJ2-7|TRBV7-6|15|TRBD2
TGTGCCAGCAGCTTAGGTGGGACTAGTAGCTACGAGCAGTACTTC
CASSLGGTSSYEQYF
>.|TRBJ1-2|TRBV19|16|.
TGTGCCAGCAGCCGACAGAGGAGGCGGGGTAACTATGGCTACACCTTC
CASSRQRRRGNYGYTF
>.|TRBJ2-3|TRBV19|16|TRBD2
TGTGCCAGTACCAGAGCGGGAGGGTTTCGGACAGATACGCAGTATTTT
CASTRAGGFRTDTQYF
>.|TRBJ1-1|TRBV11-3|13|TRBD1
TGTGCCAGCAGCTTAGGAGGACAGGGAAAAGCTTTCTTT
CASSLGGQGKAFF
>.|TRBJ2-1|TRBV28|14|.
TGTGCCAGCAGCCTGGGCGCGAGGGTAAATGAGCAGTTCTTC
CASSLGARVNEQFF
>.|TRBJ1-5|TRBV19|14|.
TGTGCCAGTAGTGGAGCGAGGGAAGGTCAGCCCCAGCATTTT
CASSGAREGQPQHF
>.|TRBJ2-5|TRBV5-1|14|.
TGCGCCAGCAGCCTGGGAGGGGGCCCAGAGACCCAGTACTTC
CASSLGGGPETQYF
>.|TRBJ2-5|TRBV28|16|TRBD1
TGTGCCAGCAGTTCAAGGACAGGGGGTCGTCAAGAGACCCAGTACTTC
CASSSRTGGRQETQYF
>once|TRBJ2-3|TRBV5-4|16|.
TGTGCCAGCAGCTTGCCTAGCGCGGGATCTCGGGATACGCAGTATTTT
CASSLPSAGSRDTQYF
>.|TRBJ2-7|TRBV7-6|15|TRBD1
TGTGCCAGCAGCGAAACCGGGACAGGTCTTTACGAGCAGTACTTC
CASSETGTGLYEQYF
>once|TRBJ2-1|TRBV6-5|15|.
TGTGCCAGCATTTCCGTATTGAGCTCCTACAATGAGCAGTTCTTC
CASISVLSSYNEQFF
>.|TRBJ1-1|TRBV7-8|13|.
TGTGCCAGCAGCCATTATTTGAACACTGAAGCTTTCTTT
CASSHYLNTEAFF
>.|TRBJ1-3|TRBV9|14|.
TGTGCCAGCAGCGTAAGCGGTTCTGGAAACACCATATATTTT
CASSVSGSGNTIYF
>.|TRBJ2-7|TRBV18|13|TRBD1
TGTGCCAGCGCCGACAGGGGCACCTACGAGCAGTACTTC
CASADRGTYEQYF
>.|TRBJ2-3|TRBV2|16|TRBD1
TGTGCCAGCAGGGACGGACAGGGGGGAAACACAGATACGCAGTATTTT
CASRDGQGGNTDTQYF
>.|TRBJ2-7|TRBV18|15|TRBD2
TGTGCCAGCTCACCACCGGGACTAGCGCTTGGCGAGCAGTACTTC
CASSPPGLALGEQYF
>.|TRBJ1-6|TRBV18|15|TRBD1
TGTGCCAGCTCACCTCGGGACAGGACTAATTCACCCCTCCACTTT
CASSPRDRTNSPLHF
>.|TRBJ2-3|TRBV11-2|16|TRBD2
TGTGCCAGCAGCTTTGGTGGAGCGGGGGGGCCTGGGACGCAGTATTTT
CASSFGGAGGPGTQYF
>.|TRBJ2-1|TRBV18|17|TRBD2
TGTGCCAGCTCACCAGGGGCTAGCGGGGTGACCTACAATGAGCAGTTCTTC
CASSPGASGVTYNEQFF
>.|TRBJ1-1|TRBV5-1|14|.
TGCGCCAGCAGCTTTGGGGGGTCGAACACTGAAGCTTTCTTT
CASSFGGSNTEAFF
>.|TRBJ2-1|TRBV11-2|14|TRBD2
TGTGCCAGCAGCTTAACAACTAGCGGGATTAGGCTGTTCTTC
CASSLTTSGIRLFF
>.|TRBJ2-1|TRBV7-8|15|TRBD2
TGTGCCAGCAGCTTCTCGGGACTAGGTCTTAATGAGCAGTTCTTC
CASSFSGLGLNEQFF
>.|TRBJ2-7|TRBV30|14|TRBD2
TGTGCCTGGGAACTAGCGGGAGGCTCCTACGAGCAGTACTTC
CAWELAGGSYEQYF
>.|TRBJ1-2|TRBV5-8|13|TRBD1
TGTGCCAGCAGTCATGACAGGGACTATGGCTACACCTTC
CASSHDRDYGYTF
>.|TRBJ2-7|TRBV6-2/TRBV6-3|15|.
TGTGCCAGCAGTTACAGTTCAGGGGCCTCCTACGAGCAGTACTTC
CASSYSSGASYEQYF
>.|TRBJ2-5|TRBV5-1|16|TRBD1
TGCGCCAGCAGCTGGACAGGGGCACCGTTCCAAGAGACCCAGTACTTC
CASSWTGAPFQETQYF
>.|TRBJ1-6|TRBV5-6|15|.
TGTGCCAGCAGTTGGCAGGGTTCCTATAATTCACCCCTCCACTTT
CASSWQGSYNSPLHF
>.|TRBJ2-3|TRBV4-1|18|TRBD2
TGCGCCAGCAGCCAAGACAGGAGGAGGAGCGGGGGGTCAGATACGCAGTATTTT
CASSQDRRRSGGSDTQYF
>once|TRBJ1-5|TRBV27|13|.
TGTGCCAGCACCATGACAGGCTCCGGGCCCCAGCATTTT
CASTMTGSGPQHF
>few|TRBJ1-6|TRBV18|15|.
TGTGCCAGCTCACAGGACGACAGGTCTAATTCACCCCTCCACTTT
CASSQDDRSNSPLHF
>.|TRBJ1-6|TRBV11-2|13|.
TGTGCCAGCAGTCGAACAGGGAATTCACCCCTCCACTTT
CASSRTGNSPLHF